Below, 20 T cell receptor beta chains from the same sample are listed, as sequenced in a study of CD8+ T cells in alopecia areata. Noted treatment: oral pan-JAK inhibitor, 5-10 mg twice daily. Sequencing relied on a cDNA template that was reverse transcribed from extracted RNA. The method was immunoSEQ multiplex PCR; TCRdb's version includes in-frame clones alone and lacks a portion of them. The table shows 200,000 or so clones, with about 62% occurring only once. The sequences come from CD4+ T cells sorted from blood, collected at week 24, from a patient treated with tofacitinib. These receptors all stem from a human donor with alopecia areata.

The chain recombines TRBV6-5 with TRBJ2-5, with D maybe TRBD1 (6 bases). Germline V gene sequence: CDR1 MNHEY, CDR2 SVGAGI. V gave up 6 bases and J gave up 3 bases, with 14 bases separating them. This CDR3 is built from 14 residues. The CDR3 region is CASSQGRMKETQYF. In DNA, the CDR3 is TGTGCCAGCAGCCAGGGGAGAATGAAAGAGACCCAGTACTTC.

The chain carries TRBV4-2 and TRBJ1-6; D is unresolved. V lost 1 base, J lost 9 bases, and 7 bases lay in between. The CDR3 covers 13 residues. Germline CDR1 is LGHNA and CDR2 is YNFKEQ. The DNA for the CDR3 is TGTGCCAGCAGCCAAGGGAGAGGTTCACCCCTCCACTTT. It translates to CASSQGRGSPLHF.

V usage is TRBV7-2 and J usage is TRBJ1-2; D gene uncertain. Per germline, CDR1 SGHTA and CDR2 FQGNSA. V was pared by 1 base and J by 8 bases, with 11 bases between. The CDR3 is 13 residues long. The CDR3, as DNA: TGTGCCAGCAGCTTAGGGACGGCCCGGGGCTACACCTTC. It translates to CASSLGTARGYTF.

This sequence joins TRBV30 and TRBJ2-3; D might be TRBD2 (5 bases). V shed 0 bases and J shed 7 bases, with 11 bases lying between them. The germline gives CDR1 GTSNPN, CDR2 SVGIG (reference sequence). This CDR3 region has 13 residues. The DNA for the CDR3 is TGTGCCTGGAGTGTAGAGTCGGGGAATACGCAGTATTTT. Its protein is CAWSVESGNTQYF.

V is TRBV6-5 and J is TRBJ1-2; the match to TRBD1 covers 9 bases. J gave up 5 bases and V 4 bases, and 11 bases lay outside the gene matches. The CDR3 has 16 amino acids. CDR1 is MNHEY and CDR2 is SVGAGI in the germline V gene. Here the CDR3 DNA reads TGTGCCAGCAGTTCGGGACAGGGTAGGACTCCTTATGGCTACACCTTC. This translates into CASSSGQGRTPYGYTF.

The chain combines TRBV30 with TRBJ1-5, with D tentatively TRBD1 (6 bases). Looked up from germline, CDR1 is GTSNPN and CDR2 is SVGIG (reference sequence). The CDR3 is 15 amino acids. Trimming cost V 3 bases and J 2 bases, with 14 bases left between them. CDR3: CAWRNTGSGNQPQHF. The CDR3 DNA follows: TGTGCCTGGAGGAATACAGGGTCAGGCAATCAGCCCCAGCATTTT.

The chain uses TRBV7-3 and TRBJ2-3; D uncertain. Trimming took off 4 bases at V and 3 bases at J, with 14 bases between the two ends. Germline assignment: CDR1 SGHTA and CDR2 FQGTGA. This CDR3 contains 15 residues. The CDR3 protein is CASSSRPIGTDTQYF. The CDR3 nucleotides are TGTGCCAGCAGCTCCCGACCTATAGGGACAGATACGCAGTATTTT.

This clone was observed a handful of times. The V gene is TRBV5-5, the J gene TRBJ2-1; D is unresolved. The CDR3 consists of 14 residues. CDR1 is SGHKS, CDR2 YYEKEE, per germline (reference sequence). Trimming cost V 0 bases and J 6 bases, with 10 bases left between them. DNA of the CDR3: TGTGCCAGCAGCTTGGTGGCGACCCGCAATGAGCAGTTCTTC. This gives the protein CASSLVATRNEQFF.

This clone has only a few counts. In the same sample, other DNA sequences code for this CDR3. The CDR3 is CAWSVRVEQFF. The CDR3 coding sequence is TGTGCCTGGAGTGTACGCGTTGAGCAGTTCTTC. The chain employs TRBV30 and TRBJ2-1, with no clear D. CDR1 is GTSNPN and CDR2 is SVGIG in the germline V gene (reference sequence). V was clipped by 0 bases and J by 9 bases, with 6 bases between them. CDR3 length equals 11 residues. Variable domain in full (rest from reference TRBV30 and TRBJ2-1): SQTIHQWPATLVQPVGSPLSLECTVEGTSNPNLYWYRQAAGRGLQLLFYSVGIGQISSEVPQNLSASRPQDRQFILSSKKLLLSDSGFYLCAWSVRVEQFFGPGTRLTVL.

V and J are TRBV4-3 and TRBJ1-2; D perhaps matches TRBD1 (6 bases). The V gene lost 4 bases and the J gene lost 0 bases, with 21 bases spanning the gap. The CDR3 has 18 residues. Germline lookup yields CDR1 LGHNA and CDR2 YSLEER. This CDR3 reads CASSRGTSPAGANYGYTF. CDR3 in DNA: TGCGCCAGCAGCCGCGGGACATCACCCGCGGGAGCTAACTATGGCTACACCTTC.

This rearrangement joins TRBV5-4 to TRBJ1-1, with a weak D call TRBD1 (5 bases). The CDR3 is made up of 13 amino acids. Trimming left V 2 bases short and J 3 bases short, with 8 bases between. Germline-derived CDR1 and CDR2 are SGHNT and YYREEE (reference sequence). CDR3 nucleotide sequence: TGTGCCAGCAGCTTCAGGGATGACACTGAAGCTTTCTTT. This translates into CASSFRDDTEAFF.

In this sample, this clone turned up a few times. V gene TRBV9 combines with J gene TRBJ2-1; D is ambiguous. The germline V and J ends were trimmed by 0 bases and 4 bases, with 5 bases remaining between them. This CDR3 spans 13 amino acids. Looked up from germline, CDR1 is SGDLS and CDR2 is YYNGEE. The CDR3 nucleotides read TGTGCCAGCAGCGTAGAGGTTTACAATGAGCAGTTCTTC. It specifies CASSVEVYNEQFF.

As DNA, the CDR3 is TGCGCCAGCAGCTTATCGGGACTAGAAGGTGGAGATACGCAGTATTTT. Translated: CASSLSGLEGGDTQYF. The chain employs TRBV4-3 and TRBJ2-3; 8 bases map to TRBD2. This CDR3 has 16 residues. V dropped 5 bases and J dropped 5; count of bases not matched to a gene: 12. Germline V gene sequence: CDR1 LGHNA, CDR2 YSLEER.

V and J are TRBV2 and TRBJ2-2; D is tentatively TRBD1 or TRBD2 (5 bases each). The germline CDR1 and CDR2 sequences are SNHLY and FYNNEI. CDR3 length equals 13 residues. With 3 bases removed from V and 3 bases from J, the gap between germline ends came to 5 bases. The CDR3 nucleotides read TGTGCCAGCAGTGAGGGGGACACCGGGGAGCTGTTTTTT. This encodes CASSEGDTGELFF.

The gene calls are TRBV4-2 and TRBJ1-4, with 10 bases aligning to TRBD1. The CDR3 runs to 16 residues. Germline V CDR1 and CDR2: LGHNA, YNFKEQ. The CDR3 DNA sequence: TGTGCAACCAGCTCCAGACGACAGGGGGCCGGTGAAAAACTGTTTTTT. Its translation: CATSSRRQGAGEKLFF.

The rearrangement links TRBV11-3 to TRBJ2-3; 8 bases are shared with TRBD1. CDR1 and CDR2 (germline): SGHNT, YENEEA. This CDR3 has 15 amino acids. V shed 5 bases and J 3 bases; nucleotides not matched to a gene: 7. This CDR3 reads CASSLDRARTDTQYF. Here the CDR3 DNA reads TGTGCCAGCAGCCTGGACAGGGCCAGGACAGATACGCAGTATTTT.

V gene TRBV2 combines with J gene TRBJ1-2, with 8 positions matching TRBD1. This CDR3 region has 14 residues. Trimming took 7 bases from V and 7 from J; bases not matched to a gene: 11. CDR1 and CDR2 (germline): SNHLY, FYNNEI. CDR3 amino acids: CASTVGTGGGGYTF. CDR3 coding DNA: TGTGCCAGCACGGTTGGAACAGGGGGAGGTGGCTACACCTTC.

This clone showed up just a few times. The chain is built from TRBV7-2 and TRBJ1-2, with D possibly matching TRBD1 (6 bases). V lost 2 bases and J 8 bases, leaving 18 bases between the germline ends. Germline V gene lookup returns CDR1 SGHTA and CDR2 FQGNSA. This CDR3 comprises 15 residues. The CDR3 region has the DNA TGTGCCAGCAGCTTATCACGGCAGGGGATTGGGGGCTACACCTTC. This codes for CASSLSRQGIGGYTF.

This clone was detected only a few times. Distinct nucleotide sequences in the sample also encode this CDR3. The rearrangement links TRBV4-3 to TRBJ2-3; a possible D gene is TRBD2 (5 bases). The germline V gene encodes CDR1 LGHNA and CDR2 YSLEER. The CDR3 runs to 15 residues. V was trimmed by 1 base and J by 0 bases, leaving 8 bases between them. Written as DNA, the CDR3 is TGCGCCAGCAGCCAAGTCCGGGGTAGCACAGATACGCAGTATTTT. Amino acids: CASSQVRGSTDTQYF.

CDR3 protein: CASSPGRTGIPHEQYF. The DNA for the CDR3 is TGCGCCAGCAGTCCAGGCCGGACAGGGATTCCCCACGAGCAGTACTTC. This chain links TRBV5-1 with TRBJ2-7; 8 bases are shared with TRBD1. Germline V gene data show CDR1 as SGHRS and CDR2 as YFSETQ. This CDR3 comprises 16 residues. After removal of 5 bases from V and 5 bases from J, the junction contained 15 bases not matched to a gene.